A selection of T cell receptor beta chains follows, all from one sample in a study of radiotherapy plus CTLA-4 blockade in lung cancer. Clones were read by immunoSEQ multiplex PCR, and TCRdb kept only the in-frame ones, dropping some. The data hold some 110,000 clones, with about four fifths observed a single time. This specimen was peripheral blood, taken from a patient treated with radiotherapy plus ipilimumab. The receptors here all came from a human donor with non-small cell lung cancer who had a partial response to radiotherapy plus ipilimumab. Each CDR3 is given with its conserved first and last residue. A D gene is named only where the DNA matches it firmly. Size tells how often a clone was seen (once, few, many) or the class of an expanded clone, and some rows leave it out.

>NA|TRBV7-2|TRBJ2-7|NA
TGTGCCAGCAGCTTATCCCAAGGACTCTACGAGCAGTACTTC
CASSLSQGLYEQYF
>NA|TRBV7-2|TRBJ1-1|NA
TGTGCCAGCAGGGTGGGCGTGCGCACTGAAGCTTTCTTT
CASRVGVRTEAFF
>NA|TRBV5-5|TRBJ1-5|NA
TGTGCCAGCAGCTTGGACTCCAATCAGCCCCAGCATTTT
CASSLDSNQPQHF
>NA|TRBV5-4|TRBJ1-2|NA
TGTGCCAGCAGCTTGGTGGCCAGTAACTATGGCTACACCTTC
CASSLVASNYGYTF
>NA|TRBV2|TRBJ2-1|NA
TGTGCCAGCATTAAGCGGAACAATGAGCAGTTCTTC
CASIKRNNEQFF
>NA|TRBV28|TRBJ2-3|TRBD2
TGTGCCAGCAGCGAACCGAGGGGCGGGAGATGGGATACGCAGTATTTT
CASSEPRGGRWDTQYF
>NA|TRBV7-2|TRBJ2-5|TRBD1
TGTGCCAGCAGCCGACAGGGGAGCGAAAAACAAGAGACCCAGTACTTC
CASSRQGSEKQETQYF
>NA|TRBV2|TRBJ2-7|NA
TGTGCCAGCAGTGGGGTTTTTAGCGGATCCTACGAGCAGTACTTC
CASSGVFSGSYEQYF
>once|TRBV19|TRBJ2-5|TRBD2
TGTGCCAGTAGTATCTTAGCGGGAGGGGAGACCCAGTACTTC
CASSILAGGETQYF
>NA|TRBV6-5|TRBJ1-4|NA
TGTGCCAGCCTCCTGACCGGGACACTTGAAAAACTGTTTTTT
CASLLTGTLEKLFF
>NA|TRBV28|TRBJ1-3|NA
TGTGCCAGCGTCCAGGCAAGCTCTGGAAACACCATATATTTT
CASVQASSGNTIYF
>NA|TRBV5-6|TRBJ1-2|NA
TGTGCCAGCAGCGCGAACGGCAGACACAGTGGCTACACCTTC
CASSANGRHSGYTF
>once|TRBV14|TRBJ1-1|NA
TGTGCCAGCAGCCAAGTCAGGGAGAACACTGAAGCTTTCTTT
CASSQVRENTEAFF
>many|TRBV28|TRBJ1-4|NA
TGTGCCAGCAGTTTAGCAGGGTTTGAGGCTAATGAAAAACTGTTTTTT
CASSLAGFEANEKLFF
>NA|TRBV29-1|TRBJ2-1|TRBD2
TGCAGCTCCGACGGGCCTAGCGGAAATGAGCAGTTCTTC
CSSDGPSGNEQFF
>NA|TRBV2|TRBJ1-1|NA
TGTGCCAGCAGTGACAGGCTTATGAACACTGAAGCTTTCTTT
CASSDRLMNTEAFF
>NA|TRBV5-5|TRBJ2-3|NA
TGTGCCAGCAGCTTGGCTAGCGGCACAGATACGCAGTATTTT
CASSLASGTDTQYF
>NA|TRBV7-6|TRBJ2-1|TRBD1
TGTGCCAGCAGCTTATCAGGGGGCTACTACAATGAGCAGTTCTTC
CASSLSGGYYNEQFF
>NA|TRBV6-4|TRBJ2-2|TRBD1
TGTGCCAGCAGTAAGACAGGGACCACCGGGGAGCTGTTTTTT
CASSKTGTTGELFF
>NA|TRBV6-6|TRBJ2-7|TRBD1
TGTGCCAGCAGTTCCGGGACAGGGGGCAGATACGAGCAGTACTTC
CASSSGTGGRYEQYF
>once|TRBV29-1|TRBJ2-5|NA
TGCAGCGTTGAAACAGGCCAAGAGACCCAGTACTTC
CSVETGQETQYF
>NA|TRBV6-1|TRBJ1-5|NA
TGTGCCAGCAGGGAGTCGGGGGGCAATCAGCCCCAGCATTTT
CASRESGGNQPQHF
>NA|TRBV29-1|TRBJ2-7|TRBD1
TGCAGCGTTCGTTTTGGGACAGGGGGAGAGCAGTACTTC
CSVRFGTGGEQYF
>NA|TRBV28|TRBJ1-5|NA
TGTGCCAGCAGTTTAAGACAGATAGGCAATCAGCCCCAGCATTTT
CASSLRQIGNQPQHF
>NA|TRBV27|TRBJ2-7|TRBD1
TGTGCCAGCAGTGAAGGGACAGGGGGCTCCTACGAGCAGTACTTC
CASSEGTGGSYEQYF
>NA|TRBV30|TRBJ1-2|TRBD1
TGTGCCGGAACAGGGGAGGGCTACACCTTC
CAGTGEGYTF
>NA|TRBV2|TRBJ1-6|TRBD1
TGTGCCAGCAACTCCTGGGACAGTACTTCGCGGAATTCACCCCTCCACTTT
CASNSWDSTSRNSPLHF
>few|TRBV2|TRBJ2-1|TRBD2
TGTGCCAGCATTGGGGGACTAGCGGGTTACAATGAGCAGTTCTTC
CASIGGLAGYNEQFF
>NA|TRBV6-5|TRBJ1-5|NA
TGTGCCAGCCAACAGGACGGCAATCAGCCCCAGCATTTT
CASQQDGNQPQHF
>NA|TRBV6-1|TRBJ1-1|TRBD1
TGTGCCAGCAGTGAAGCGGGCCGCCCAGGGGGAGCTTTCTTT
CASSEAGRPGGAFF
>NA|TRBV2|TRBJ1-2|NA
TGTGCCAGCAGTTATAAGGACGGGACTAACTATGGCTACACCTTC
CASSYKDGTNYGYTF
>NA|TRBV29-1|TRBJ1-1|NA
TGCAGCGTCACTTTGATCAGAGGAGGCACTGAAGCTTTCTTT
CSVTLIRGGTEAFF
>NA|TRBV27|TRBJ2-5|TRBD2
TGTGCCAGCAAGGCTAGCGGGAGGGGGGAGACCCAGTACTTC
CASKASGRGETQYF
>NA|TRBV28|TRBJ1-4|TRBD1
TGTGCCAGCAGTGGGGACAGCCGTGACGGAAAACTGTTTTTT
CASSGDSRDGKLFF
>NA|TRBV30|TRBJ2-1|NA
TGTGCCTGGAGCCACAGGGGAGGCGAGCAGTTCTTC
CAWSHRGGEQFF
>few|TRBV4-3|TRBJ2-1|TRBD2
TGCGCCAGCAGCCAAGAAGCGACTAGCGGGTGGAATGAGCAGTTCTTC
CASSQEATSGWNEQFF
>NA|TRBV2|TRBJ1-1|NA
TGTGCCAGCAGTGATTCAGGGAACACTGAAGCTTTCTTT
CASSDSGNTEAFF
>NA|TRBV30|TRBJ2-5|NA
TGTGCCTGGAGTCTAGGTAGCGGTCCCCAGTACTTC
CAWSLGSGPQYF
>NA|TRBV4-2|TRBJ2-1|TRBD2
TGTGCCAGCAGCTTCGTGGGGGGGTCCTACAATGAGCAGTTCTTC
CASSFVGGSYNEQFF
>NA|TRBV28|TRBJ2-7|NA
TGTGCCAGCTTCCCCACAGGGTACTACGAGCAGTACTTC
CASFPTGYYEQYF
>NA|TRBV19|TRBJ1-1|NA
TGTGCCAGTAACAGGGCGCGGAGCACTGAAGCTTTCTTT
CASNRARSTEAFF
>NA|TRBV4-1|TRBJ1-2|TRBD1
TGCGCCAGCAGCCAAGATCAAGGGACAGGGGTTGGCTACACCTTC
CASSQDQGTGVGYTF
>NA|TRBV5-4|TRBJ1-2|TRBD1
TGTGCCAGCAGCTCGGGACAGACCTATGGCTACACCTTC
CASSSGQTYGYTF
>NA|TRBV2|TRBJ2-5|TRBD2
TGTGCCAGCAGTGGGGGACTAGCGGGAGGAGGAGAGACCCAGTACTTC
CASSGGLAGGGETQYF
>NA|TRBV5-1|TRBJ2-1|TRBD2
TGCGCCAGCAGCTTGGGGAGGATAGCGGGAGCATACAATGAGCAGTTCTTC
CASSLGRIAGAYNEQFF
>NA|TRBV28|TRBJ2-7|TRBD1
TGTGCCAGCAGTACGCGGAGGACAGGGAACGTTAACGAGCAGTACTTC
CASSTRRTGNVNEQYF
>NA|TRBV20-1|TRBJ2-5|NA
TGCAGTGCTCTGAAGGTACAGGAGCAGTACTTC
CSALKVQEQYF